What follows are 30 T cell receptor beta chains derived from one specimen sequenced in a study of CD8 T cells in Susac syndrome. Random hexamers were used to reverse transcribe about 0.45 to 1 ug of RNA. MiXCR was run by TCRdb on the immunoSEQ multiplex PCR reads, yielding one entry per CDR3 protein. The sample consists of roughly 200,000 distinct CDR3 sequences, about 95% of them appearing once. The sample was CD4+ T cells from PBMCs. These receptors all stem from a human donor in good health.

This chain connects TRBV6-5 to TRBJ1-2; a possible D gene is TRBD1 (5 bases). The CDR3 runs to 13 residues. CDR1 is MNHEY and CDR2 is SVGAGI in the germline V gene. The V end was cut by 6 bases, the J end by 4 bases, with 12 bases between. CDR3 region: CASRVRGAYGYTF. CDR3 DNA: TGTGCCAGCAGGGTCCGAGGGGCCTATGGCTACACCTTC.

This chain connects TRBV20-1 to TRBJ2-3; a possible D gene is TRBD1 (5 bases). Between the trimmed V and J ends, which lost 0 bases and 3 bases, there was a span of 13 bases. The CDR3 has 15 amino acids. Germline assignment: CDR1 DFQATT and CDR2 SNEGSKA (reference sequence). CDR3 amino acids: CSARELTKGTDTQYF. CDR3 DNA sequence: TGCAGTGCTAGAGAACTCACCAAGGGGACAGATACGCAGTATTTT.

CDR3: CATSGRLRGRETQYF. The CDR3, as DNA: TGTGCCACCAGCGGAAGGCTGAGGGGGCGTGAGACCCAGTACTTC. V gene TRBV15 combines with J gene TRBJ2-5; TRBD1 matches 7 bases. CDR1 LNHNV and CDR2 YYDKDF come from the germline V gene (reference sequence). V shed 5 bases, J shed 5 bases, and the junction held 11 bases outside the gene matches. This CDR3 spans 15 amino acids.

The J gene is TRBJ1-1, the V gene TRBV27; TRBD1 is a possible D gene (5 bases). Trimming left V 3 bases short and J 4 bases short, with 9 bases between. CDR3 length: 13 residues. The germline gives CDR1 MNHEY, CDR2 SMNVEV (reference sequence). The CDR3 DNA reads TGTGCCAGCAGTTTGTTCAGGGCCACTGAAGCTTTCTTT. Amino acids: CASSLFRATEAFF.

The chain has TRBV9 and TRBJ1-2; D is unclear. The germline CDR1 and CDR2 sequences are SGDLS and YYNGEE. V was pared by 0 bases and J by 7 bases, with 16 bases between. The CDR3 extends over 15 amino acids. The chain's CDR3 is CASSVGSKVVSGYTF. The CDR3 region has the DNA TGTGCCAGCAGCGTAGGGTCAAAAGTCGTGAGTGGCTACACCTTC.

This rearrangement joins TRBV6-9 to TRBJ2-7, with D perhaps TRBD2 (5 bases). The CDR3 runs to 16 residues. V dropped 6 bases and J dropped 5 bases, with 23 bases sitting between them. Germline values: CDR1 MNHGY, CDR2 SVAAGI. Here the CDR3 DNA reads TGTGCCAGCAGCCCCAATTATAAGGTCGGGGTCCACGAGCAGTACGTC. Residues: CASSPNYKVGVHEQYV.

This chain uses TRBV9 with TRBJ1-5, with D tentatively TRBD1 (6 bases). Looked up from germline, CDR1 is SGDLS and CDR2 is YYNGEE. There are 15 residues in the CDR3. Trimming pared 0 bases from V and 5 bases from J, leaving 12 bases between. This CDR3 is CASSVGGAPHQPQHF. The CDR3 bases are TGTGCCAGCAGCGTAGGGGGGGCTCCCCATCAGCCCCAGCATTTT.

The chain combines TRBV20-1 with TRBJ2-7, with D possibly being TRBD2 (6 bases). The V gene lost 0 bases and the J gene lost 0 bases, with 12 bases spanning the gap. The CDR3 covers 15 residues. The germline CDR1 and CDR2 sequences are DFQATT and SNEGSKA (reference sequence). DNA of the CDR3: TGCAGTGCTAGAGATCCTCCTAGCGTCTCCTACGAGCAGTACGTC. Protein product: CSARDPPSVSYEQYV.

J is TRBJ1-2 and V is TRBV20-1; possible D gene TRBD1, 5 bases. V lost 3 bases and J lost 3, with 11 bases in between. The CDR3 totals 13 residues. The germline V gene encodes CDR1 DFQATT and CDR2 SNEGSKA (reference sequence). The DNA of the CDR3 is TGCAGTGCTAGCCAGGGAAGCCACTATGGCTACACCTTC. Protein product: CSASQGSHYGYTF.

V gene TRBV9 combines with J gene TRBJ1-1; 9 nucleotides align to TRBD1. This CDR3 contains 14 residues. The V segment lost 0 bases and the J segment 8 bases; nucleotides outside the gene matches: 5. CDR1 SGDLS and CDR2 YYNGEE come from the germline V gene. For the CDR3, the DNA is TGTGCCAGCAGCGTAGTGCGACAGGGGGTCGAAGCTTTCTTT. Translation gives CASSVVRQGVEAFF.

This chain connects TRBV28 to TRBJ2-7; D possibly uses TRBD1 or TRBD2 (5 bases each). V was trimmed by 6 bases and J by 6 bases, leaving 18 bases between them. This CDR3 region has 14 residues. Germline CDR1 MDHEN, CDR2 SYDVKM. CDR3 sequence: CASSQRLRGREQYV. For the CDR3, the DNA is TGTGCCAGCAGCCAACGACTTAGGGGACGCGAGCAGTACGTC.

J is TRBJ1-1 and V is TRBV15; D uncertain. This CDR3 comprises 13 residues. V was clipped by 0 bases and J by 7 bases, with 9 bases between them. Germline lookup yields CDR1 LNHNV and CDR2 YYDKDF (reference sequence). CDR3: CATSRDNGFEAFF. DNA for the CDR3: TGTGCCACCAGCAGAGATAATGGATTTGAAGCTTTCTTT.

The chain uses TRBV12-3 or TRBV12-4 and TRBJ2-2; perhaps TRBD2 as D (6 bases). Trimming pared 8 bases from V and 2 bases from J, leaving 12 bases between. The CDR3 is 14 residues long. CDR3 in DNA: TGTGCCAGCCGTATGGGGGGAAACACCGGGGAGCTGTTTTTT. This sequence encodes CASRMGGNTGELFF.

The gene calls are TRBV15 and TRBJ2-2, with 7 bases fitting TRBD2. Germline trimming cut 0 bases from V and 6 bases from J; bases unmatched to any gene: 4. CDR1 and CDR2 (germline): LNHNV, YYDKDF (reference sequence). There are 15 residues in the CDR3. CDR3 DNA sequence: TGTGCCACCAGCAGAGATGGGAGGGTGGCCGGGGAGCTGTTTTTT. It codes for CATSRDGRVAGELFF.

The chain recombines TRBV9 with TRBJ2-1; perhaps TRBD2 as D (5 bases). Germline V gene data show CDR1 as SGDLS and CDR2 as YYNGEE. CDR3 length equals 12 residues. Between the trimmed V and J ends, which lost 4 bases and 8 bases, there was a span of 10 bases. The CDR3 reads CASSFFGDEQFF. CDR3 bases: TGTGCCAGCAGCTTCTTCGGGGATGAGCAGTTCTTC.

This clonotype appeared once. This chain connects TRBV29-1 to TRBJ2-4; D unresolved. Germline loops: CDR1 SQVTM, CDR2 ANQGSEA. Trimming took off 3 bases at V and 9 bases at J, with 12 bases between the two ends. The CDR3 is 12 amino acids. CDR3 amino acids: CSVDSSNGIQYF. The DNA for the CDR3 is TGCAGCGTTGATTCCAGCAATGGCATTCAGTACTTC.

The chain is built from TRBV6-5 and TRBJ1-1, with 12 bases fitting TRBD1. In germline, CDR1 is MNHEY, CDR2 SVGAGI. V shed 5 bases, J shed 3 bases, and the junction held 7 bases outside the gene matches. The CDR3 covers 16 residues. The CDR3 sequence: CASSTPGQGAHTEAFF. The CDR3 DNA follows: TGTGCCAGCAGTACTCCGGGACAGGGGGCCCACACTGAAGCTTTCTTT.

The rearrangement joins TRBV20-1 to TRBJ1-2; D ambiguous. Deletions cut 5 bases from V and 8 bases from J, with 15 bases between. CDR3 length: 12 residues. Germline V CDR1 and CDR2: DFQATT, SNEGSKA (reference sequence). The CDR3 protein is CSALEGRGGYTF. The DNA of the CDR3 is TGCAGTGCTCTCGAAGGGCGGGGAGGCTACACCTTC.

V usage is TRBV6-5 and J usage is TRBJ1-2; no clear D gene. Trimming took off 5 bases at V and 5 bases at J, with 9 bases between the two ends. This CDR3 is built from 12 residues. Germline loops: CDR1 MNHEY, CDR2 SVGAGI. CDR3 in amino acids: CASSTRTYGYTF. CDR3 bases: TGTGCCAGCAGTACACGGACTTATGGCTACACCTTC.

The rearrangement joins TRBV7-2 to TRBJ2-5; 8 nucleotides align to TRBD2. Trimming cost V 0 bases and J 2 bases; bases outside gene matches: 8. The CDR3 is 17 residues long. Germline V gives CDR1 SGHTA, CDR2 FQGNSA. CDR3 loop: CASSLAWERGRQETQYF. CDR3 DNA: TGTGCCAGCAGCTTAGCGTGGGAGCGGGGGAGACAAGAGACCCAGTACTTC.

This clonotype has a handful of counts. The CDR3 loop reads CASSLSLNTEAFF. CDR3 coding DNA: TGTGCCAGCAGCTTGTCTCTGAACACTGAAGCTTTCTTT. The J gene is TRBJ1-1, the V gene TRBV7-9; D gene unclear. The CDR3 runs to 13 residues. Per the germline V gene, CDR1 is SEHNR and CDR2 is FQNEAQ (reference sequence). V was clipped by 3 bases and J by 0 bases, with 5 bases between them.

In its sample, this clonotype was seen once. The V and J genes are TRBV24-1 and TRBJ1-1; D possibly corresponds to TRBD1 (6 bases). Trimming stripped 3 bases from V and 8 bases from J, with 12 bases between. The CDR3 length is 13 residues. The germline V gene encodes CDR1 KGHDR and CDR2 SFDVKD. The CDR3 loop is CATSDRLQGEAFF. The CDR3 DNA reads TGTGCCACCAGTGATCGCCTACAGGGCGAAGCTTTCTTT.

CDR3 coding DNA: TGTGCCAGCAGTTTATACAGGGACCACGAGCAGTACTTC. It encodes CASSLYRDHEQYF. J is TRBJ2-7 and V is TRBV27, with D possibly TRBD1 on 6 matching bases. CDR1 MNHEY and CDR2 SMNVEV come from the germline V gene (reference sequence). V was shortened by 1 base and J by 5 bases, with 9 bases between the two germline ends. This CDR3 region has 13 residues.

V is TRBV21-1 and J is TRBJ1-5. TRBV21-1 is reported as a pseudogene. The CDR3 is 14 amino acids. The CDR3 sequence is CASSNAPSNQPQHF. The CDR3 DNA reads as TGTGCCAGCAGCAATGCACCTAGCAATCAGCCCCAGCATTTT.

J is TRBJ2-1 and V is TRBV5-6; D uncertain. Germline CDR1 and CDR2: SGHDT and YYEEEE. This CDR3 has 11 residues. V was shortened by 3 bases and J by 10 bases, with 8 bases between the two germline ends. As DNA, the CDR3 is TGTGCCAGCAGCTCAGAAATCGAGCAGTTCTTC. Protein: CASSSEIEQFF.

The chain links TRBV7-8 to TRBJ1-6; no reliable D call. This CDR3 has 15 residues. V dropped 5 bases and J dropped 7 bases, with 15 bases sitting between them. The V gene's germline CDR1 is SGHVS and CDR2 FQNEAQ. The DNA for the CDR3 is TGTGCCAGCAGCCCCCCCACGGGTTCGAATTCACCCCTCCACTTT. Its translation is CASSPPTGSNSPLHF. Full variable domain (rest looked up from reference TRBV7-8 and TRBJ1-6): GAGVSQSPRYKVAKRGQDVALRCDPISGHVSLFWYQQALGQGPEFLTYFQNEAQLDKSGLPSDRFFAERPEGSVSTLKIQRTQQEDSAVYLCASSPPTGSNSPLHFGNGTRLTVT.

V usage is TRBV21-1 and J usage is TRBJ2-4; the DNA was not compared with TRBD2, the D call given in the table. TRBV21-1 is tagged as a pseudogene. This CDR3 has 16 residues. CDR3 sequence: CASNHVGPYAKNIQYF. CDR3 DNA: TGTGCCAGCAACCACGTGGGCCCCTATGCCAAAAACATTCAGTACTTC.

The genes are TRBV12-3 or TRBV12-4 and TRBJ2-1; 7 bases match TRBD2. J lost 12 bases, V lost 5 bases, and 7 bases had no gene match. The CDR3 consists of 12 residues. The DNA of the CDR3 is TGTGCCAGCAGTCCACCGAGGGAGGGGCAGTTCTTC. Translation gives CASSPPREGQFF.

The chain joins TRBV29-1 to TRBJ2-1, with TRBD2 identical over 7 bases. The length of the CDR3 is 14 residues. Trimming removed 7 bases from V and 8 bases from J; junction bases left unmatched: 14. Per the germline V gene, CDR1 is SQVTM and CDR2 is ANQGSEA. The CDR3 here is CSAPRAGARDEQFF. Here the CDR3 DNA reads TGCAGCGCCCCACGGGCGGGAGCTCGGGATGAGCAGTTCTTC.

The CDR3 DNA is TGTGCCAGCAGAGGGCAGGGGGCGTCTCGAGAGCAGTACGTC. Translated, it gives CASRGQGASREQYV. The chain is built from TRBV28 and TRBJ2-7; TRBD1 agrees at 8 bases. V lost 6 bases and J lost 7; bases outside the gene matches: 11. The CDR3 covers 14 residues. The germline gives CDR1 MDHEN, CDR2 SYDVKM.